The sequence of this T cell receptor beta chain was determined in a study of cytomegalovirus exposure and HLA in healthy donors. Whole-study context: An earlier analysis found 100 million or so unique TCR beta sequences from around 180 million T cells. General study points: Among donors in an Asian-associated ancestry cluster, a later analysis reportedly found fewer N-insertions than the roughly 700-donor mean.

PCR employed 60 Vbeta and 13 Jbeta primers. This table comes from immunoSEQ multiplex PCR, and its TCRdb copy is limited to in-frame clones, with some not included. The top ten clones hold about 3.1% of a sample with 84,000 or so clones, approximately 80% of them seen once. A word on this clone: Its specificity is not known.

The specimen was PBMCs. The source is a man aged 50 or older in good health and CMV-seronegative.

The CDR3 nucleotides read TGTGCCAGCAGTGAGGTAGCGGGGGGTTACGGTGAGCAGTTCTTC. It encodes CASSEVAGGYGEQFF. The J gene is TRBJ2-1, the V gene TRBV2, with TRBD2 matching over 10 bases. Losses at the gene ends were 3 bases for V and 9 bases for J; bases not matched to a gene: 8. The germline V gene encodes CDR1 SNHLY and CDR2 FYNNEI. This CDR3 region has 15 residues.